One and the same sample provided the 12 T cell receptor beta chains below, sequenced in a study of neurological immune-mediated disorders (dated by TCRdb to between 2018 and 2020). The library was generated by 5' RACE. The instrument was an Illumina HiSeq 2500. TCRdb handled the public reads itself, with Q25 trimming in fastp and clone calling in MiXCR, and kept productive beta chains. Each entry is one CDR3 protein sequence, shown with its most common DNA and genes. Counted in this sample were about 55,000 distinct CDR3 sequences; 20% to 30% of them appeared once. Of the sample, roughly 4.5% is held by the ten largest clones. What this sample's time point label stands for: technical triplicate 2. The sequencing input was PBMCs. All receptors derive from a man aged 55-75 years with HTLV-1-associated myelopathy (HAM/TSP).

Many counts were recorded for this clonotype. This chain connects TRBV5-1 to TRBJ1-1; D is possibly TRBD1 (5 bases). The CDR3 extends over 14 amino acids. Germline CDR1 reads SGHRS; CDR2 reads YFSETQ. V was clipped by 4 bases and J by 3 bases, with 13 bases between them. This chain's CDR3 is CASSPRTSYTEAFF. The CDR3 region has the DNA TGCGCCAGCAGCCCACGGACATCCTACACTGAAGCTTTCTTT.

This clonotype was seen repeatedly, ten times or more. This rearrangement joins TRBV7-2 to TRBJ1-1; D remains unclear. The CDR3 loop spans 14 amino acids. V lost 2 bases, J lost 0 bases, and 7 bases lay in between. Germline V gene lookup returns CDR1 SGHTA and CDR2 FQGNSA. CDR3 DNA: TGTGCCAGCAGCTTAAGCGGCCTGAACACTGAAGCTTTCTTT. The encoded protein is CASSLSGLNTEAFF.

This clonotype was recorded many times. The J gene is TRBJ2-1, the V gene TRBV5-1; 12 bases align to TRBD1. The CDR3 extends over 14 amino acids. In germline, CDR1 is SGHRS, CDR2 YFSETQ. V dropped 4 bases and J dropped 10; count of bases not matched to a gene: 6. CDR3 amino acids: CASSAGTGGVEQFF. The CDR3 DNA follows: TGCGCCAGCAGCGCCGGGACAGGGGGCGTGGAGCAGTTCTTC.

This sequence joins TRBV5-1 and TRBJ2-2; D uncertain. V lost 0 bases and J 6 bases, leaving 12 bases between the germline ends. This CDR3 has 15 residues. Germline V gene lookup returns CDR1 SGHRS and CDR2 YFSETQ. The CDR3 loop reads CASSLDLRAAGELFF. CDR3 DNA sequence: TGCGCCAGCAGCTTGGACCTTAGGGCCGCCGGGGAGCTGTTTTTT.

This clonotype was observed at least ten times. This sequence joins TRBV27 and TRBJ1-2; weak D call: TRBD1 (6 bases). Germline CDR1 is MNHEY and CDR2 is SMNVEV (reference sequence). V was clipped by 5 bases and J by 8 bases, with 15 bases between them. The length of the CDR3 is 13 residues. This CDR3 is CASSPTGGRGYTF. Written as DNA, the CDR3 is TGTGCCAGCAGTCCGACGGGGGGCAGGGGCTACACCTTC.

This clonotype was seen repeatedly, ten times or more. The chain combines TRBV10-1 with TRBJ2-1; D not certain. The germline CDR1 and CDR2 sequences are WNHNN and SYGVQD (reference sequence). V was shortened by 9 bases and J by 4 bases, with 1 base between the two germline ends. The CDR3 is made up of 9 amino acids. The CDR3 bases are TGCGCCAGGTACAATGAGCAGTTCTTC. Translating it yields CARYNEQFF.

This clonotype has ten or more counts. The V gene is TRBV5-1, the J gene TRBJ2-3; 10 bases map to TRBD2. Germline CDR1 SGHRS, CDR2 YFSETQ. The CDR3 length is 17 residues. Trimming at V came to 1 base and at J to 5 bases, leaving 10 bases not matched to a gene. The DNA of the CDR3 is TGCGCCAGCAGCTTGCCTGGGGGGACTAGCGAAGTAGATACGCAGTATTTT. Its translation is CASSLPGGTSEVDTQYF.

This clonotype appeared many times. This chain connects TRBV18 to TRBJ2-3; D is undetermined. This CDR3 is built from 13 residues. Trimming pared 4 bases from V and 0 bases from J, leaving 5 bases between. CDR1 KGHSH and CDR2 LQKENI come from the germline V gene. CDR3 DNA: TGTGCCAGCTCACTGCTCAGCACAGATACGCAGTATTTT. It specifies CASSLLSTDTQYF.

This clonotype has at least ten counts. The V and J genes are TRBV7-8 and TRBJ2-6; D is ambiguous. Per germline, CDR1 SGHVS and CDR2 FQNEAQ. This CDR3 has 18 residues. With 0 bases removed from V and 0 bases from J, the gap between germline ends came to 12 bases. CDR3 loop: CASSLAGRQISGANVLTF. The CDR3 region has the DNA TGTGCCAGCAGCTTAGCTGGACGGCAAATCTCTGGGGCCAACGTCCTGACTTTC.

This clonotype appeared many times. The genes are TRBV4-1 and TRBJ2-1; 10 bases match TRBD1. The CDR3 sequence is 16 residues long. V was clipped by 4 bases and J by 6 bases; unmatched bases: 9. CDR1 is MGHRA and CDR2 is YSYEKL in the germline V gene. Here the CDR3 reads CASSREDRGMLNEQFF. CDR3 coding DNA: TGCGCCAGCAGCCGGGAGGACAGGGGGATGCTCAATGAGCAGTTCTTC.

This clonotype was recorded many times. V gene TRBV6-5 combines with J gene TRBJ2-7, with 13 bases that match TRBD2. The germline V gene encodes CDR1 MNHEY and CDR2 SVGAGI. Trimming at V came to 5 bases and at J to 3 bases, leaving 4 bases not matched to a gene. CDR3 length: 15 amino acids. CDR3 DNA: TGTGCCAGCAGTCACCGGACTAGCGGGGGCTACGAGCAGTACTTC. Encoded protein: CASSHRTSGGYEQYF.

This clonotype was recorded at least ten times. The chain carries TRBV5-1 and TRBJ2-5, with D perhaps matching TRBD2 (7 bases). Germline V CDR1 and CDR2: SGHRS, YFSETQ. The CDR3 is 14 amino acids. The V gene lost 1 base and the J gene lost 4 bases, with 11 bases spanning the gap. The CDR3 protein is CASSLWRGRETQYF. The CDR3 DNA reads TGCGCCAGCAGCTTGTGGCGGGGGCGAGAGACCCAGTACTTC.